The entry below gives a single T cell receptor (beta chain) sequence along with its context. Its target is unknown. These data are taken from a study of blood T cells in healthy people across ages. The use of a sample-barcoded 5' primer and a J-beta primer mix characterized a second PCR of roughly 7 to 11 cycles. Each cDNA was tagged by a template-switch adaptor containing 12 random nucleotides. TCRdb recomputed calls from the 5' RACE reads with MiXCR, one row per CDR3 protein. The repertoire holds around 800,000 distinct CDR3 sequences, with about 47% as singletons. Drawn from each donor were ten milliliters of peripheral blood. Study conclusions and caveats: From one million sequenced T cells, diversity estimates were lower bounds. While age rose, TCR beta diversity per million T cells dropped in a roughly linear way.

The germline CDR1 and CDR2 sequences are KGHDR and SFDVKD. The CDR3 has 13 residues. The V and J ends lost 10 bases and 6 bases, in that order; junction bases with no gene match: 5. J is TRBJ2-5 and V is TRBV24-1; 12 bases agree with TRBD1. Sequenced: blood. This TCR was sampled from an elderly man in good health. The CDR3 nucleotides read TGTGCCACGTCCGGGACAGGGGGCCAGACCCAGTACTTC. It encodes CATSGTGGQTQYF.